The 25 T cell receptor beta chains presented below share a single source sample, sequenced in a study of CD8+CD57+ T cells in acquired aplastic anemia. Those patients picked for sequencing had displayed CD8+CD57+ cell expansion on flow cytometry. TCR beta VDJ and CDR3 profiles were obtained from a genomic DNA template. TCRdb reprocessed the reads with MiXCR, giving one entry per CDR3 protein. The sample yields over 150,000 distinct CDR3 sequences, roughly 65% seen once. Sequencing was performed on sorted CD4+, CD8+, or CD8+CD57+ T cells (not recorded which) from PBMCs. These receptors were taken from a human donor with aplastic anemia.

The chain links TRBV5-1 to TRBJ2-3; D is possibly TRBD1 or TRBD2 (5 bases each). V lost 0 bases, J lost 0 bases, and 8 bases lay in between. Germline lookup yields CDR1 SGHRS and CDR2 YFSETQ. This CDR3 is 15 amino acids long. In nucleotides, the CDR3 is TGCGCCAGCAGCTTGGCGGGACGGAGCACAGATACGCAGTATTTT. Protein: CASSLAGRSTDTQYF.

This rearrangement joins TRBV7-2 to TRBJ1-6; possible D gene TRBD1, 5 bases. V was clipped by 5 bases and J by 10 bases, with 18 bases between them. The V gene's germline CDR1 is SGHTA and CDR2 FQGNSA. This CDR3 spans 15 amino acids. CDR3 sequence: CASSPRAGTESPLHF. CDR3 bases: TGTGCCAGCAGCCCTCGTGCGGGGACGGAGTCACCCCTCCACTTT.

The V call is TRBV5-1, the J call TRBJ1-2, with D possibly TRBD1 on 6 matching bases. With 4 bases removed from V and 4 bases from J, the gap between germline ends came to 8 bases. This CDR3 has 12 amino acids. Germline CDR1 is SGHRS and CDR2 is YFSETQ. In DNA, the CDR3 is TGCGCCAGCAGCCGGGACACCTATGGCTACACCTTC. Its translation is CASSRDTYGYTF.

This clonotype occurred a few times. The chain joins TRBV24-1 to TRBJ2-7; no clear D. The germline V and J ends were trimmed by 4 bases and 7 bases, with 10 bases remaining between them. The CDR3 consists of 12 residues. Germline values: CDR1 KGHDR, CDR2 SFDVKD. Written as DNA, the CDR3 is TGTGCCACCAGTGAGGGTATTTCTGAGCAGTACTTC. Protein product: CATSEGISEQYF.

This clonotype has a count of ten or more. The V gene is TRBV9, the J gene TRBJ1-4, with 8 bases aligning to TRBD1. Trimming took 3 bases from V and 5 from J; bases not matched to a gene: 6. The V gene's germline CDR1 is SGDLS and CDR2 YYNGEE. The CDR3 has 15 residues. The CDR3 region has the DNA TGTGCCAGCAGCGCCCAGGGGGCCTCAAATGAAAAACTGTTTTTT. This encodes CASSAQGASNEKLFF. The entire variable domain, with the rest obtained from reference TRBV9 and TRBJ1-4, is as follows: DSGVTQTPKHLITATGQRVTLRCSPRSGDLSVYWYQQSLDQGLQFLIQYYNGEERAKGNILERFSAQQFPDLHSELNLSSLELGDSALYFCASSAQGASNEKLFFGSGTQLSVL.

The CDR3: CATVRQGSGNTF. As DNA, the CDR3 is TGCGCCACAGTAAGACAGGGATCTGGAAACACCTTC. This rearrangement joins TRBV5-1 to TRBJ1-2, with TRBD1 matching over 7 bases. CDR1 and CDR2 (germline): SGHRS, YFSETQ. The CDR3 consists of 12 residues. The J segment lost 12 bases and the V segment lost 9 bases, leaving 14 bases of the junction unmatched.

The V gene is TRBV7-2, the J gene TRBJ1-4; D is undetermined. Trimming shortened V by 4 bases and J by 5 bases, and 11 bases separated the two germline ends. CDR3 size: 14 residues. Per germline, CDR1 SGHTA and CDR2 FQGNSA. In DNA form, the CDR3 reads TGTGCCAGCAGCTCAACCGGGGTAAATGAAAAACTGTTTTTT. Translation gives CASSSTGVNEKLFF.

This chain links TRBV10-3 with TRBJ2-1, with 11 bases identical to TRBD2. This CDR3 comprises 15 residues. Germline V gene data show CDR1 as ENHRY and CDR2 as SYGVKD. V shed 5 bases, J shed 8 bases, and the junction held 8 bases outside the gene matches. The CDR3 nucleotides are TGTGCCATCAGTCGAACTAGCGGGAGTCCCCATGAGCAGTTCTTC. This translates into CAISRTSGSPHEQFF.

The V and J genes are TRBV10-3 and TRBJ2-1; 7 nucleotides match TRBD2. Germline V lookup: CDR1 ENHRY, CDR2 SYGVKD. J gave up 4 bases and V 10 bases, and 7 bases lay outside the gene matches. The CDR3 sequence is 13 residues long. The chain's CDR3 is CATRGDTYNEQFF. CDR3 nucleotide sequence: TGTGCCACACGGGGGGATACATACAATGAGCAGTTCTTC.

This clonotype was seen repeatedly, ten times or more. V usage is TRBV4-1 and J usage is TRBJ2-1; weak D call: TRBD2 (6 bases). CDR3 length: 16 amino acids. Trimming removed 4 bases at V and 0 bases at J, with 13 bases between. The germline gives CDR1 MGHRA, CDR2 YSYEKL. The CDR3, as DNA: TGCGCCAGCAGCCTAGCGGAGGTTCGCTCCTACAATGAGCAGTTCTTC. Protein: CASSLAEVRSYNEQFF.

The chain recombines TRBV7-8 with TRBJ2-5; maybe TRBD2 (6 bases). CDR3 size: 16 residues. Germline loops: CDR1 SGHVS, CDR2 FQNEAQ. Trimming took 7 bases from V and 2 from J, leaving 20 bases between them. CDR3 DNA: TGTGCCAGCATTCCGGAGGTAGCGGAGGTACAAGAGACCCAGTACTTC. It translates to CASIPEVAEVQETQYF.

J is TRBJ2-7 and V is TRBV7-3; D remains unclear. V lost 6 bases and J 5 bases, leaving 14 bases between the germline ends. The CDR3 covers 13 residues. Germline CDR1 is SGHTA and CDR2 is FQGTGA. The CDR3 region is CASSPGTYHEQYF. For the CDR3, the DNA is TGTGCCAGCAGTCCAGGAACGTACCACGAGCAGTACTTC.

This sequence joins TRBV7-9 and TRBJ2-1, with unresolved D. The length of the CDR3 is 16 residues. V lost 1 base and J lost 4, with 14 bases in between. Germline V gene lookup returns CDR1 SEHNR and CDR2 FQNEAQ (reference sequence). The CDR3, as DNA: TGTGCCAGCAGCTTAGACATGGTCCGCGATTACAATGAGCAGTTCTTC. This translates into CASSLDMVRDYNEQFF.

This clonotype was seen at least ten times. V and J are TRBV2 and TRBJ2-3; TRBD2 matches at 10 bases. The germline V gene encodes CDR1 SNHLY and CDR2 FYNNEI. The CDR3 runs 15 residues. V gave up 6 bases and J gave up 5 bases; unmatched junction bases: 8. The CDR3 region has the DNA TGTGCCAGCAGGGAGCGGGGGGGACAGTTAGATACGCAGTATTTT. Protein sequence: CASRERGGQLDTQYF.

The V call is TRBV7-2, the J call TRBJ2-2; D gene uncertain. Germline CDR1 SGHTA, CDR2 FQGNSA. The CDR3 has 15 amino acids. The germline V and J ends were trimmed by 5 bases and 7 bases, with 17 bases remaining between them. The CDR3 protein is CASSPTLGLGGELFF. Here the CDR3 DNA reads TGTGCCAGCAGCCCCACTTTAGGGCTAGGCGGGGAGCTGTTTTTT.

This CDR3 reads CASSQQLTGGAFDEQYF. The CDR3 region has the DNA TGTGCCAGCAGCCAACAACTGACAGGGGGCGCATTTGACGAGCAGTACTTC. V and J are TRBV7-9 and TRBJ2-7; 10 bases fit TRBD1. The CDR3 has 17 amino acids. Trimming took 5 bases from V and 5 from J; bases not matched to a gene: 15. The germline gives CDR1 SEHNR, CDR2 FQNEAQ (reference sequence).

The chain has TRBV5-1 and TRBJ2-2; a weak D match, TRBD2 (5 bases). There are 15 residues in the CDR3. V lost 5 bases and J lost 7, with 18 bases in between. CDR1 SGHRS and CDR2 YFSETQ come from the germline V gene. CDR3: CASRRFSDRHGELFF. The CDR3 DNA sequence: TGCGCCAGCAGAAGATTTAGCGATCGTCACGGGGAGCTGTTTTTT.

V usage is TRBV19 and J usage is TRBJ2-7; a weak D match, TRBD1 (5 bases). The closer fit of TRBJ2-5 to the DNA end suggests the J call may be wrong. CDR3 size: 11 residues. From germline, CDR1 is LNHDA and CDR2 SQIVND (reference sequence). The CDR3 region is CATDSKGTQYF. The CDR3, as DNA: TGTGCCACCGACAGTAAAGGGACCCAGTACTTC.

This chain links TRBV10-3 with TRBJ1-5; the D gene is possibly TRBD1 (5 bases). The CDR3 length is 14 residues. V was trimmed by 2 bases and J by 6 bases, leaving 11 bases between them. Germline values: CDR1 ENHRY, CDR2 SYGVKD. This CDR3 reads CAISEPGVGQPQHF. In DNA form, the CDR3 reads TGTGCCATCAGTGAGCCGGGGGTGGGTCAGCCCCAGCATTTT.

This chain joins TRBV2 and TRBJ1-5; 8 bases agree with TRBD1. CDR3 length: 14 amino acids. The J segment lost 5 bases and the V segment lost 3 bases, leaving 3 bases of the junction unmatched. Germline CDR1 SNHLY, CDR2 FYNNEI. The CDR3 is CASSDGTGHQPQHF. CDR3 sequence (DNA): TGTGCCAGCAGTGATGGGACAGGACATCAGCCCCAGCATTTT. Combining the CDR3 with reference TRBV2 and TRBJ1-5 gives the whole variable domain EPEVTQTPSHQVTQMGQEVILRCVPISNHLYFYWYRQILGQKVEFLVSFYNNEISEKSEIFDDQFSVERPDGSNFTLKIRSTKLEDSAMYFCASSDGTGHQPQHFGDGTRLSIL.

The chain is built from TRBV25-1 and TRBJ1-1; TRBD1 matches at 7 bases. This CDR3 is built from 13 residues. The germline V gene has CDR1 MGHDK and CDR2 SYGVNS. V was pared by 6 bases and J by 8 bases, with 9 bases of the junction left unmatched. The CDR3 DNA sequence: TGTGCCAGCAGCGAACCGGGACAGACAGAAGCTTTCTTT. This gives the protein CASSEPGQTEAFF.

This rearrangement joins TRBV20-1 to TRBJ2-1; D is possibly TRBD1 (6 bases). The V end was cut by 3 bases, the J end by 8 bases, with 17 bases between. The CDR3 length is 14 residues. Germline loops: CDR1 DFQATT, CDR2 SNEGSKA (reference sequence). CDR3 region: CSASGERGFDEQFF. The DNA for the CDR3 is TGCAGTGCTAGTGGGGAGAGGGGGTTCGATGAGCAGTTCTTC.

The chain has TRBV10-1 and TRBJ2-7; D remains ambiguous. Germline CDR1 reads WNHNN; CDR2 reads SYGVQD (reference sequence). CDR3 length: 10 amino acids. Deletions cut 11 bases from V and 3 bases from J, with 8 bases between. The CDR3 reads CAPTCYEQYF. As DNA, the CDR3 is TGCGCCCCGACCTGCTACGAGCAGTACTTC.

J is TRBJ2-2 and V is TRBV29-1; a weak D match, TRBD2 (6 bases). In germline, CDR1 is SQVTM, CDR2 ANQGSEA. This CDR3 spans 13 amino acids. V dropped 6 bases and J dropped 6 bases, with 14 bases sitting between them. The CDR3 bases are TGCAGCGTCCAAGGGTGGGGGGCCGGGGAGCTGTTTTTT. Encoded protein: CSVQGWGAGELFF.

This clonotype was seen more than once but under ten times. The rearrangement uses TRBV20-1 and TRBJ2-7, with D possibly matching TRBD2 (5 bases). CDR3 length: 13 amino acids. The germline V gene encodes CDR1 DFQATT and CDR2 SNEGSKA (reference sequence). Trimming shortened V by 3 bases and J by 2 bases, and 11 bases separated the two germline ends. The chain's CDR3 is CSARNDGTYEQYF. In DNA, the CDR3 is TGCAGTGCTAGGAACGACGGGACCTACGAGCAGTACTTC.